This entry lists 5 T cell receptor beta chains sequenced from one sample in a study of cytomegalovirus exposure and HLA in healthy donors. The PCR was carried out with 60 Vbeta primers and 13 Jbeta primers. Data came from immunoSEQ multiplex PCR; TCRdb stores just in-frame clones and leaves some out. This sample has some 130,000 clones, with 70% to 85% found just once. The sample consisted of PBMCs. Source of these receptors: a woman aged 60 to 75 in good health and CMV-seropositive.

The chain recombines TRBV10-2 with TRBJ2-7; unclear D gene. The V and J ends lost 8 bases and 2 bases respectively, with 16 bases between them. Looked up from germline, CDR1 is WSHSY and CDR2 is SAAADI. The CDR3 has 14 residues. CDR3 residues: CASGPGQNTYEQYF. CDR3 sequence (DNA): TGCGCCAGCGGTCCGGGTCAAAATACCTACGAGCAGTACTTC.

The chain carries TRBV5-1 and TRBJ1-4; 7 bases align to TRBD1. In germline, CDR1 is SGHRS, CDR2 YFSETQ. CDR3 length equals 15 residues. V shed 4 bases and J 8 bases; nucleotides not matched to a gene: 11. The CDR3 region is CASSPTGEDREKLFF. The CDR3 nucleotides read TGCGCCAGCAGCCCCACAGGGGAGGATCGAGAAAAACTGTTTTTT.

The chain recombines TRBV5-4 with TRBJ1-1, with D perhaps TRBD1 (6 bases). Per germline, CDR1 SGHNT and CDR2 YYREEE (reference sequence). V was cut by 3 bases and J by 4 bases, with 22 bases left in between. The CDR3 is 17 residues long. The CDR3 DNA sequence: TGTGCCAGCAGCTCCCCCCCGACAGGCGCCCCGGCCACTGAAGCTTTCTTT. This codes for CASSSPPTGAPATEAFF.

In DNA, the CDR3 is TGTGCCAGCAGCTTGGGCCGGACAGGGTCCTATGGCTACACCTTC. As protein: CASSLGRTGSYGYTF. This chain links TRBV5-6 with TRBJ1-2, with TRBD1 matching over 8 bases. This CDR3 region has 15 residues. Looked up from germline, CDR1 is SGHDT and CDR2 is YYEEEE. Trimming removed 0 bases from V and 4 bases from J; junction bases left unmatched: 5.

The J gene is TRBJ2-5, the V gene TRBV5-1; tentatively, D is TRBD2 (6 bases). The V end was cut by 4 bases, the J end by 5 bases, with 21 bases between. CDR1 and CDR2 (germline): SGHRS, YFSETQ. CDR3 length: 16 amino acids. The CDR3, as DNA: TGCGCCAGCAGCCCCGCGGTGGCGGGGTCGGCGGAGACCCAGTACTTC. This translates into CASSPAVAGSAETQYF.